Reported below is one T cell receptor (beta chain). With 5 bases removed from V and 0 bases from J, the gap between germline ends came to 9 bases. This CDR3 has 14 amino acids. Looked up from germline, CDR1 is SGHRS and CDR2 is YFSETQ. The table came from immunoSEQ multiplex PCR; TCRdb's copy has only in-frame clones and leaves some out. The repertoire holds 65,000 to 85,000 clones, about 93% seen once, with approximately 0.4% in the top ten. The sample originates from a study of technical replicates of blood from a few donors. The sequence derives from a human donor in good health. Sequencing input: T cells isolated from PBMCs. V usage is TRBV5-1 and J usage is TRBJ1-3; D remains ambiguous. CDR3 loop: CASSDGSSGNTIYF. As DNA, the CDR3 is TGCGCCAGCAGTGACGGGAGCTCTGGAAACACCATATATTTT.